Listed below are T cell receptor beta chains from one sample, sequenced in a study of T-cell reconstitution after alpha-beta-depleted transplantation in children. Each CDR3 protein is one row after TCRdb ran MiXCR on the PCR reads. The sample includes about 600,000 distinct CDR3 sequences, roughly a tenth seen only once; the top ten take less than 5%. The material was PBMCs from the stem cell graft donor, obtained from the stem cell graft. The receptors come from a human donor who donated a stem cell graft to a child with acute myeloid leukemia. The CDR3 runs from the conserved cysteine through the conserved F or W. The D gene is left open where the match is weak. Size is omitted from some rows. Given values are once, few, many or a class for expanded clones.

>TRBJ2-1|TRBV5-1|many|NA
CASSLIPQEGQFF
TGCGCCAGCAGCTTGATTCCCCAGGAGGGGCAGTTCTTC
>TRBJ2-1|TRBV9|many|TRBD2
CASSATSGSYNEQFF
TGTGCCAGCAGCGCAACTAGCGGGAGCTACAATGAGCAGTTCTTC
>TRBJ2-5|TRBV9|few|TRBD2
CASSGTQAGGKETQYF
TGTGCCAGCAGCGGTACGCAAGCGGGAGGGAAAGAGACCCAGTACTTC
>TRBJ2-3|TRBV12-3/TRBV12-4|many|TRBD2
CASSLLAGGPGTDTQYF
TGTGCCAGCAGTTTACTAGCGGGAGGGCCGGGCACAGATACGCAGTATTTT
>TRBJ2-7|TRBV6-2/TRBV6-3|few|NA
CASTGGQPFSYEQYF
TGTGCCAGCACCGGGGGACAGCCCTTTTCCTACGAGCAGTACTTC
>TRBJ1-1|TRBV7-8|many|NA
CASSFGVPEQGEAFF
TGTGCCAGCAGCTTCGGGGTACCAGAACAGGGTGAAGCTTTCTTT
>TRBJ1-1|TRBV9|NA|TRBD1
CASSPGGARNTEAFF
TGTGCCAGCAGCCCAGGGGGCGCGAGGAACACTGAAGCTTTCTTT
>TRBJ2-3|TRBV29-1|few|NA
CSVGAVSDTQYF
TGCAGCGTTGGGGCAGTCTCAGATACGCAGTATTTT
>TRBJ1-1|TRBV7-8|many|NA
CASSQEGSGMNTEAFF
TGTGCCAGCAGCCAAGAAGGGTCCGGGATGAACACTGAAGCTTTCTTT
>TRBJ1-2|TRBV28|many|NA
CASSLRRESYGYTF
TGTGCCAGCAGTTTACGGAGAGAAAGCTATGGCTACACCTTC
>TRBJ2-2|TRBV7-3|many|NA
CASSPQGSTGELFF
TGTGCCAGCAGTCCACAGGGAAGCACCGGGGAGCTGTTTTTT